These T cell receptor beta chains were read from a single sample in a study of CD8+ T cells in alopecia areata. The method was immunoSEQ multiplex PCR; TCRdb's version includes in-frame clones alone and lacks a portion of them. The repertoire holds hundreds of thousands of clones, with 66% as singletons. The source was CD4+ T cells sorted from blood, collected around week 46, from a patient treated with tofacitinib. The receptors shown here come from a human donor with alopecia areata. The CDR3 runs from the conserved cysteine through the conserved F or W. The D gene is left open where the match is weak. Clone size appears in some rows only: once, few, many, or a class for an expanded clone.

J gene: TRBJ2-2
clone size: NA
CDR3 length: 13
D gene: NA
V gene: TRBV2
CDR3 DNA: TGTGCCCGGCCGACAGGGAACACCGGGGAGCTGTTTTTT
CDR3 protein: CARPTGNTGELFF

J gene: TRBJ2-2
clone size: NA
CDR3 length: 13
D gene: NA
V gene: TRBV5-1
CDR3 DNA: TGCGCCAGCAGCCCAGACCACACCGGGGAGCTGTTTTTT
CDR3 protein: CASSPDHTGELFF

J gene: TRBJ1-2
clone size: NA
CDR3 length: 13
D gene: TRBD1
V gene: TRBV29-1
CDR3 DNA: TGCAGCGTTCGGGCAGGGGGGAACGGCGGCTACACCTTC
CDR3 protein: CSVRAGGNGGYTF

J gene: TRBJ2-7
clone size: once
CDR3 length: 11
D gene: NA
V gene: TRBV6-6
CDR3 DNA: TGTGCCAGCAGTCCCGGGGGCGAGCAGTACTTC
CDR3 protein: CASSPGGEQYF

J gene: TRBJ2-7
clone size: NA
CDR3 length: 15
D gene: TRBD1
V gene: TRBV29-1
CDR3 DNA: TGCAGCGTTGATTGGGAGTGGGACAGTTACTACGAGCAGTACTTC
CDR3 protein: CSVDWEWDSYYEQYF

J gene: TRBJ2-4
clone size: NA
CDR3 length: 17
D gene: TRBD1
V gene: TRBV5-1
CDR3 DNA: TGCGCCAGCAGCTTTGGACAGGGTCCAACGATAAAAAACATTCAGTACTTC
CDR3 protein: CASSFGQGPTIKNIQYF

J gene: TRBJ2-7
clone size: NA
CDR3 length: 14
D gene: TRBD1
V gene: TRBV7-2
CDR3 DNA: TGTGCCAGCAGCACCGAACAGGGGCGGTACGAGCAGTACTTC
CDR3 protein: CASSTEQGRYEQYF

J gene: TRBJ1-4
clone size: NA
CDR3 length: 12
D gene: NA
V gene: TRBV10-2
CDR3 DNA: TGCGCCAGCAGAAGAGAGGGGGAAAAACTGTTTTTT
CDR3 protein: CASRREGEKLFF

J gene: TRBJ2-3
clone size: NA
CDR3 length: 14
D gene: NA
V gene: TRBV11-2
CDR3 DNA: TGTGCCAGCAGCCGGGGACAAACCACAGATACGCAGTATTTT
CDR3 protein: CASSRGQTTDTQYF

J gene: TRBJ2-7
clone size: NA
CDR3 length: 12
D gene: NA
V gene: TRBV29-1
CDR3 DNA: TGCAGCGTTGCCGAGGACAGCTACGAGCAGTACTTC
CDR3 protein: CSVAEDSYEQYF

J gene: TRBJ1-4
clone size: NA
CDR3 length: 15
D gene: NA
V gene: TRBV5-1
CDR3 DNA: TGCGCCAGCAGCTTGGACGGCAGACCGAATGAAAAACTGTTTTTT
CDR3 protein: CASSLDGRPNEKLFF

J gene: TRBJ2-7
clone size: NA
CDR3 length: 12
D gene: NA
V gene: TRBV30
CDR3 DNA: TGTGCCTGGAGGGGGGCAGGTCCCGAGCAGTACTTC
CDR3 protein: CAWRGAGPEQYF

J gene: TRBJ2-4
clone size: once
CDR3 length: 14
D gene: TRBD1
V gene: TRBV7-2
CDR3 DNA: TGTGCCAGCAGCATACAGGGGGCGGGGTACATTCAGTACTTC
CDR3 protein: CASSIQGAGYIQYF

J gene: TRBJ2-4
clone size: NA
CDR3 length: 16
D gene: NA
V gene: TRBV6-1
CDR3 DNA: TGTGCCAGCAGTGACCCCGGGGCGGTAGCCAAAAACATTCAGTACTTC
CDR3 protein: CASSDPGAVAKNIQYF

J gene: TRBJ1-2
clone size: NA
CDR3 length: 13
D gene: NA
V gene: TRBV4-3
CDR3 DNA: TGCGCCAGCAGCCAAGATCTTGTGCGGGGCTACACCTTC
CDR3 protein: CASSQDLVRGYTF

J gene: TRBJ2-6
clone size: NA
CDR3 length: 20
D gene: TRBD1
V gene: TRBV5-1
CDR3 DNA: TGCGCCAGCCGAGGATGGGGCCATACAGGGGCAATCTCTGGGGCCAACGTCCTGACTTTC
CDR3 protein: CASRGWGHTGAISGANVLTF

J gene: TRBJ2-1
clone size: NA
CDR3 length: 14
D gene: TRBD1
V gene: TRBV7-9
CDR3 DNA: TGTGCCAGCAGCTACGGGGACAGCTACAATGAGCAGTTCTTC
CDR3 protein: CASSYGDSYNEQFF

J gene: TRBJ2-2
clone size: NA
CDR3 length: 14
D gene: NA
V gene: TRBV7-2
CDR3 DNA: TGTGCCAGCAGCTTAGCGTCATACCGGGGGGAGCTGTTTTTT
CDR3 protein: CASSLASYRGELFF

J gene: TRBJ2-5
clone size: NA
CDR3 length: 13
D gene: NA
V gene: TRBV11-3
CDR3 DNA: TGTGCCAGCAGCTCGGGAAGGGAAGAGACCCAGTACTTC
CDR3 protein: CASSSGREETQYF

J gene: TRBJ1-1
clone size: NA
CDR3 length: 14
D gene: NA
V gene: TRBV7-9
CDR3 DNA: TGTGCCAGCAGCTTTGTAGGGGAAGGCACTGAAGCTTTCTTT
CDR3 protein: CASSFVGEGTEAFF

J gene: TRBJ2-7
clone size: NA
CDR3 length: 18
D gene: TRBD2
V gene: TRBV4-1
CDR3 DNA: TGCGCCAGCAGCCAACTCCGGACTAGCGGGGGGCAACGCTACGAGCAGTACTTC
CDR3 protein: CASSQLRTSGGQRYEQYF

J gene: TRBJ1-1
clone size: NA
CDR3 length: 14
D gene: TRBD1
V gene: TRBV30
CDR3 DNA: TGTGCCTGGAGCGATCGACAGGGGAACACTGAAGCTTTCTTT
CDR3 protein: CAWSDRQGNTEAFF

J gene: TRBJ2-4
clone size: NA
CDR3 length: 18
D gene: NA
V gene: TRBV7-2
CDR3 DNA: TGTGCCAGCAGCCCCGGTCGTAGGCACGGGTTAGCCAAAAACATTCAGTACTTC
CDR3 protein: CASSPGRRHGLAKNIQYF

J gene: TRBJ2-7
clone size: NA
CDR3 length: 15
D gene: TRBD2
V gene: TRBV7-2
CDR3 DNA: TGTGCCAGCAGCTTAGAGCGGGGGTCAATCATCGAGCAGTACTTC
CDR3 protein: CASSLERGSIIEQYF

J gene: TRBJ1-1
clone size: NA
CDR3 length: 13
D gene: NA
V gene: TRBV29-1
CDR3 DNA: TGCAGCGTCTCAAAGGTCATGAACACTGAAGCTTTCTTT
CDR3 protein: CSVSKVMNTEAFF

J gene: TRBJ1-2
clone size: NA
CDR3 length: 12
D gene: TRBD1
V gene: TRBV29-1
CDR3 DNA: TGCAGCGTCGTGGGGACAGGGGATGGCTACACCTTC
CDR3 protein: CSVVGTGDGYTF

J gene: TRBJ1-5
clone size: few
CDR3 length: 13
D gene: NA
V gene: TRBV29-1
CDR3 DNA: TGCAGCGTTGTATATGGGAGCAATCAGCCCCAGCATTTT
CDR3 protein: CSVVYGSNQPQHF

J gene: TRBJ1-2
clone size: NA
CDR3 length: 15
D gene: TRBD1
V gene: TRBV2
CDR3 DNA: TGTGCCAGCCAGAGGGACAGGCAAGCTAACTATGGCTACACCTTC
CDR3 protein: CASQRDRQANYGYTF

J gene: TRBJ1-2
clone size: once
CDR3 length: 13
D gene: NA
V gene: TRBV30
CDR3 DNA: TGTGCCTGGAGTGTACAGGCTAACTATGGCTACACCTTC
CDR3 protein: CAWSVQANYGYTF

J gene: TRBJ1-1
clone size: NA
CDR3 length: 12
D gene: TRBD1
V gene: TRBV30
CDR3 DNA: TGTGCCTGGAGTGTAAGGACAGGGAGAGCTTTCTTT
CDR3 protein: CAWSVRTGRAFF

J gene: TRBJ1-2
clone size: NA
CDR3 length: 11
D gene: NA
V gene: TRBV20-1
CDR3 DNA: TGCAGCATCGGCGGGGACTATGGCTACACCTTC
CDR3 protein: CSIGGDYGYTF

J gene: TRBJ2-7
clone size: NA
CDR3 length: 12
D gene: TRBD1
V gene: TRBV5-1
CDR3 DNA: TGCGCCAGCGGGGACAGATACTACGAGCAGTACTTC
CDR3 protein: CASGDRYYEQYF

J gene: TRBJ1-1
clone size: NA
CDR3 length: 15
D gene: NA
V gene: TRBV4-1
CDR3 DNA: TGCGCCAGCAGCCAAGATCGGAGGGGGAGCACTGAAGCTTTCTTT
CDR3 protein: CASSQDRRGSTEAFF

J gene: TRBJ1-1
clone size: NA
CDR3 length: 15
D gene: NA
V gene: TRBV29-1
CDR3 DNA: TGCAGCGTTGCTGTGACCCCAAAAGAAGGCACTGAAGCTTTCTTT
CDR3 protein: CSVAVTPKEGTEAFF

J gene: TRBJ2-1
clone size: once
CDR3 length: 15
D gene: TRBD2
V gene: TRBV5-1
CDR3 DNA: TGCGCCAGCAGCTTGGAGCGGGGCACGGGCAATGAGCAGTTCTTC
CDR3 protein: CASSLERGTGNEQFF

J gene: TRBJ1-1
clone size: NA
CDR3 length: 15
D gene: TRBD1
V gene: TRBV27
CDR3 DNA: TGTGCCACCCAATACAAGGCATGGGACAGCGGTGAAGCTTTCTTT
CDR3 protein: CATQYKAWDSGEAFF

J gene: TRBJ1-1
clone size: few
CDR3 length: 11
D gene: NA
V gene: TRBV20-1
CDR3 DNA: TGCAGTGCTAGAGTTCTCCTGGCAGCTTTCTTT
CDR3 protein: CSARVLLAAFF

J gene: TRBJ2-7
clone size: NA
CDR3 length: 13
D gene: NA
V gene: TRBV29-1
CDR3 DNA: TGCAGCGTTGACGAGGTGGGCTCCTACGAGCAGTACTTC
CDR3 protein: CSVDEVGSYEQYF

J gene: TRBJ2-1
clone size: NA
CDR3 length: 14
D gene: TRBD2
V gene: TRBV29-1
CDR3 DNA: TGCAGCGTCGTCCTTCGACTAGCGGTCAATGAGCAGTTCTTC
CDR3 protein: CSVVLRLAVNEQFF

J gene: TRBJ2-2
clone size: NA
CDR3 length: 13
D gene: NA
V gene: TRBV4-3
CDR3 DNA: TGCGCCAGCGGGTCGAGCGACACCGGGGAGCTGTTTTTT
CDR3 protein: CASGSSDTGELFF

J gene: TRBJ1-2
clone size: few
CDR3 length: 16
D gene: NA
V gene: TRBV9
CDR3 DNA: TGTGCCAGCAGCGTTTCCGGGGCCCTCAGCCCCGATGGCTACACCTTC
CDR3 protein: CASSVSGALSPDGYTF

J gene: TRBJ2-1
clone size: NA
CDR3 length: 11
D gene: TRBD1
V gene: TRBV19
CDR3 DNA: TGTGCCACCCGACAGGGTAATGAGCAGTTCTTC
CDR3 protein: CATRQGNEQFF

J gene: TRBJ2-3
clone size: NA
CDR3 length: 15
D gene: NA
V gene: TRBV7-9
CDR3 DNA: TGTGCCAGCAGCCCCCCCCCAGTCATGACAGATACGCAGTATTTT
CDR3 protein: CASSPPPVMTDTQYF

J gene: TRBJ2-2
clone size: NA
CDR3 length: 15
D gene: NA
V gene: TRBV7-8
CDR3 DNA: TGTGCCAGCAGCTTAGGACTACAGAACACCGGGGAGCTGTTTTTT
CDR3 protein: CASSLGLQNTGELFF

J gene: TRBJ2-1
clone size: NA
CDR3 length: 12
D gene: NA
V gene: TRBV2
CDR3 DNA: TGTGCCAGCAGTGAGTATGTGAATGAGCAGTTCTTC
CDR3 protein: CASSEYVNEQFF

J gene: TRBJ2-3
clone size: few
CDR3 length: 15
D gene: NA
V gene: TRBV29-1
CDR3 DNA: TGCAGCGTTGAGTACCTGACAACTAGCACAGATACGCAGTATTTT
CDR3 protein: CSVEYLTTSTDTQYF

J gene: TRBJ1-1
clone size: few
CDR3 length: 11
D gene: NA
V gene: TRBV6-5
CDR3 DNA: TGTGCCAGCAGTGAAGCAATTGAAGCTTTCTTT
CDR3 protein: CASSEAIEAFF

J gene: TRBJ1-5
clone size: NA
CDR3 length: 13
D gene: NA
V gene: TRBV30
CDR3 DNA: TGTGCCTGGACGGCGTCAAACGGTCAGCCCCAGCATTTT
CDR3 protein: CAWTASNGQPQHF

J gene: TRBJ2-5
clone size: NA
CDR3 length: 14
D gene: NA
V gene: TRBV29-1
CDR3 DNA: TGCAGCGTTGTCCCTGGCTCTCAGTGGGAGACCCAGTACTTC
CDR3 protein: CSVVPGSQWETQYF

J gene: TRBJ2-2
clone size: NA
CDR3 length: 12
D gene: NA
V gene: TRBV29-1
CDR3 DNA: TGCAGCGTTGGTTCTGGGACCGGGGAGCTGTTTTTT
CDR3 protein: CSVGSGTGELFF

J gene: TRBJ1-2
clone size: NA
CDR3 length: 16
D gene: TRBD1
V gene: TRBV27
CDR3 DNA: TGTGCCAGCAGCCGGACAGGGATTATGATAAACTATGGCTACACCTTC
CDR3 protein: CASSRTGIMINYGYTF

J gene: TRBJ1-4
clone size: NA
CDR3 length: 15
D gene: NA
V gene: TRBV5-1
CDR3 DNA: TGCGCCAGCAGCTCGGGACGGGCAACTAATGAAAAACTGTTTTTT
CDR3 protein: CASSSGRATNEKLFF

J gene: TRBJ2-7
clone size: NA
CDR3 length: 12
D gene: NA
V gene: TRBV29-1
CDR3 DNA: TGCAGCGCCGGACTTAATGCCTACGAGCAGTACTTC
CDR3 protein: CSAGLNAYEQYF

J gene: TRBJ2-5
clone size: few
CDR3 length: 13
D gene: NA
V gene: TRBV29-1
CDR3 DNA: TGCAGCGTTTGCCCTATGGCCCAAGAGACCCAGTACTTC
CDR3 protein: CSVCPMAQETQYF

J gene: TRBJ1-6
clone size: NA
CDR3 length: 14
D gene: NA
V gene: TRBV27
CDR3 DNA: TGTGCATCAGCCGGGGCCGTTAGAAATTCACCCCTCCACTTT
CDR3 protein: CASAGAVRNSPLHF

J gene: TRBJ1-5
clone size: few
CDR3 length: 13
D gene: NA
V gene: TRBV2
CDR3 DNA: TGTGCCAGCACAACAGATTCCAATCAGCCCCAGCATTTT
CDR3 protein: CASTTDSNQPQHF

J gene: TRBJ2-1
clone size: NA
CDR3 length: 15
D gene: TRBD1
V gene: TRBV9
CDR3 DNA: TGTGCCAGCAGCGTACGGGACAGGGTGACGAATGAGCAGTTCTTC
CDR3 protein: CASSVRDRVTNEQFF

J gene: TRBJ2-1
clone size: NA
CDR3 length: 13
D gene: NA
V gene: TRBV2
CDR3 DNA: TGTGCCAGCAGCCTCGGGATATACAATGAGCAGTTCTTC
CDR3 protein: CASSLGIYNEQFF

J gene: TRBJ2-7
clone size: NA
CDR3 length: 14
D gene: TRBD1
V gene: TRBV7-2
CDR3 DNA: TGTGCCAGCAGCACGGGGACAGGTCCCTACGAGCAGTACTTC
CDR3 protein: CASSTGTGPYEQYF